The 22 T cell receptor beta chains below all came from one sample that was sequenced in a study of T cell repertoires in cytomegalovirus infection (dated by TCRdb to about 2019). These receptors have no known antigen. Per the publication, the treatment or condition label means: in vitro stimulation with specific CMV peptide epitopes to enrich CMV-specific T cells. The sample was run on an Illumina HiSeq 1500. In TCRdb, the public reads were trimmed at Q25 with fastp and aligned with MiXCR, with productive beta chains retained. CDR3 protein duplicates are merged, each entry listing the most common genes and DNA. The table for this sample lists roughly 920,000 distinct CDR3 sequences; around a third of them were counted only once. The ten largest clones represent 11% to 15% of the sample. The specimen comprised cultured CD8+ T cells from PBMCs, sampled from culture after CMV antigen stimulation. All receptors derive from a human donor in good health (CMV status not recorded). Some clones in this sample may be carry-over from other donors' samples.

This chain links TRBV6-8 with TRBJ2-2; unclear D gene. The CDR3 consists of 12 residues. Germline assignment: CDR1 MNHGY and CDR2 SAAAGT. V lost 11 bases and J 4 bases, leaving 11 bases between the germline ends. CDR3 sequence reads: CAGEQVTGELFF. Here the CDR3 DNA reads TGTGCCGGAGAGCAGGTCACCGGGGAGCTGTTTTTT.

The chain is built from TRBV5-6 and TRBJ2-3; TRBD1 matches 7 bases. J lost 0 bases, V lost 4 bases, and 5 bases had no gene match. Germline V gives CDR1 SGHDT, CDR2 YYEEEE. CDR3 length equals 15 residues. CDR3 loop: CASSQPTGSTDTQYF. CDR3 DNA: TGTGCCAGCAGCCAACCGACAGGGAGCACAGATACGCAGTATTTT. The variable domain in full, completed from reference TRBV5-6 and TRBJ2-3, reads DAGVTQSPTHLIKTRGQQVTLRCSPKSGHDTVSWYQQALGQGPQFIFQYYEEEERQRGNFPDRFSGHQFPNYSSELNVNALLLGDSALYLCASSQPTGSTDTQYFGPGTRLTVL.

This clonotype showed up many times. DNA of the CDR3: TGTGCCAGCAGCTTAGGTTCCCAAGGGAACACTGAAGCTTTCTTT. Protein sequence: CASSLGSQGNTEAFF. J is TRBJ1-1 and V is TRBV7-2; no definite D call. The V gene lost 1 base and the J gene lost 1 base, with 10 bases spanning the gap. This CDR3 contains 15 residues. Germline V gene data show CDR1 as SGHTA and CDR2 as FQGNSA. The full variable domain, completed using reference TRBV7-2 and TRBJ1-1, is GAGVSQSPSNKVTEKGKDVELRCDPISGHTALYWYRQSLGQGLEFLIYFQGNSAPDKSGLPSDRFSAERTGGSVSTLTIQRTQQEDSAVYLCASSLGSQGNTEAFFGQGTRLTVV.

J is TRBJ1-4 and V is TRBV4-1; D not resolved. Germline loops: CDR1 MGHRA, CDR2 YSYEKL. CDR3 length: 16 residues. Trimming shortened V by 0 bases and J by 7 bases, and 15 bases separated the two germline ends. CDR3 in amino acids: CASSQDLIGGGEKLFF. The DNA for the CDR3 is TGCGCCAGCAGCCAAGATCTGATCGGTGGCGGTGAAAAACTGTTTTTT.

This clonotype came up many times. This rearrangement joins TRBV7-9 to TRBJ2-6; TRBD1 matches at 8 bases. This CDR3 is built from 19 residues. The V gene end was trimmed by 0 bases and the J gene end by 2 bases; junction bases not matched to a gene: 9. Germline values: CDR1 SEHNR, CDR2 FQNEAQ (reference sequence). CDR3 sequence reads: CASSLAWQGALPGANVLTF. The CDR3 DNA follows: TGTGCCAGCAGCTTAGCGTGGCAGGGGGCGCTCCCTGGGGCCAACGTCCTGACTTTC.

This clonotype was recorded many times. The gene calls are TRBV7-6 and TRBJ1-6; no clear D. V lost 3 bases to trimming and J lost 7 bases, with 4 bases between them. This CDR3 contains 12 residues. The V gene's germline CDR1 is SGHVS and CDR2 FNYEAQ. CDR3 nucleotides: TGTGCCAGCAGCTTGGAGAATTCACCCCTCCACTTT. Translating it yields CASSLENSPLHF.

This clonotype was seen a handful of times. The CDR3 spells CASSSGVTGNTIYF. The CDR3 region has the DNA TGTGCCAGCAGCTCAGGGGTTACTGGAAACACCATATATTTT. This sequence joins TRBV7-2 and TRBJ1-3; possibly TRBD1 for D (6 bases). Germline assignment: CDR1 SGHTA and CDR2 FQGNSA. The V end was cut by 4 bases, the J end by 2 bases, with 9 bases between. There are 14 residues in the CDR3.

This clonotype was seen more than once but under ten times. The genes are TRBV6-9 and TRBJ1-2; the D is unclear. CDR1 and CDR2 (germline): MNHGY, SVAAGI. The CDR3 is made up of 17 amino acids. Trimming removed 5 bases at V and 4 bases at J, with 23 bases between. The CDR3 DNA sequence: TGTGCCAGCAGTCACCCAACTCACAAAACCAACCGCTATGGCTACACCTTC. This translates into CASSHPTHKTNRYGYTF.

As regards this clonotype: One end of the junction does not line up with germline, which may come from a read error. The J gene is TRBJ2-4, the V gene TRBV6-2 or TRBV6-3; D perhaps matches TRBD2 (6 bases). Germline loops: CDR1 MNHEY, CDR2 SVGEGT. The CDR3 totals 12 residues. The CDR3 sequence is CVSGSDKNIQYF. CDR3 DNA: TGTGTCAGCGGGTCCGACAAAAACATTCAGTACTTC.

This clonotype was recorded a few times. V is TRBV10-3 and J is TRBJ2-1, with no clear D. Germline V lookup: CDR1 ENHRY, CDR2 SYGVKD. Trimming removed 2 bases at V and 9 bases at J, with 8 bases between. This CDR3 is built from 12 residues. DNA of the CDR3: TGTGCCATCAGTGAGGCACCCGGTGAGCAGTTCTTC. Protein product: CAISEAPGEQFF.

This clonotype was seen ten or more times. The CDR3, as DNA: TGTGCCAGTTACTTTTCGGCCACGATGAACACTGAAGCTTTCTTT. Encoded protein: CASYFSATMNTEAFF. V and J are TRBV12-3 or TRBV12-4 and TRBJ1-1; D uncertain. Trimming pared 9 bases from V and 0 bases from J, leaving 17 bases between. CDR3 length: 15 residues.

The chain combines TRBV4-1 with TRBJ1-2; D may be TRBD1 (5 bases). The V end was cut by 0 bases, the J end by 6 bases, with 14 bases between. The CDR3 is 15 amino acids. CDR1 and CDR2 from the germline V gene are MGHRA and YSYEKL. In DNA form, the CDR3 reads TGCGCCAGCAGCCAAGAAGCGGGGCTAGGTAATGGCTACACCTTC. Its protein product is CASSQEAGLGNGYTF.

This chain connects TRBV15 to TRBJ2-5; no firm D call. V lost 9 bases, J lost 5 bases, and 13 bases lay in between. The CDR3 has 12 residues. CDR1 LNHNV and CDR2 YYDKDF come from the germline V gene (reference sequence). CDR3 sequence (DNA): TGTGCCACTCTCCAGCCTGGGGAGACCCAGTACTTC. Translation gives CATLQPGETQYF.

The chain has TRBV5-5 and TRBJ1-1, with D possibly TRBD1 on 6 matching bases. CDR3 length: 14 amino acids. Germline CDR1 SGHKS, CDR2 YYEKEE (reference sequence). Trimming left V 0 bases short and J 4 bases short, with 10 bases between. The CDR3 sequence: CASSLAQGPTEAFF. The CDR3 DNA reads TGTGCCAGCAGCTTGGCCCAGGGGCCCACTGAAGCTTTCTTT.

The V call is TRBV2, the J call TRBJ2-3, with 10 positions matching TRBD2. Per germline, CDR1 SNHLY and CDR2 FYNNEI. Germline trimming cut 2 bases from V and 5 bases from J; bases unmatched to any gene: 4. The CDR3 has 15 residues. CDR3 region: CASSELAGDQDTQYF. In DNA, the CDR3 is TGTGCCAGCAGTGAACTAGCGGGGGATCAAGATACGCAGTATTTT.

The rearrangement links TRBV12-5 to TRBJ1-1, with D possibly TRBD1 on 5 matching bases. Germline assignment: CDR1 LGHNT and CDR2 FRNRAP. The V end lost 0 bases, the J end lost 3 bases, and 14 bases lay between the germline ends. This CDR3 has 16 residues. CDR3 DNA: TGTGCTAGTGGTTTGGTACTAAAGGGGATGGACACTGAAGCTTTCTTT. It codes for CASGLVLKGMDTEAFF.

This clonotype was detected only a few times. The chain employs TRBV6-1 and TRBJ2-7, with D possibly matching TRBD1 (6 bases). Germline lookup yields CDR1 MNHNS and CDR2 SASEGT. This CDR3 contains 11 residues. Written as DNA, the CDR3 is TGTGCCAGCAACCCGACAGGTCCTCCCCCTGTC. This codes for CASNPTGPPPV.

Remarks on this clonotype: A much larger clone differs by one base, so this may be a read error. This chain links TRBV7-6 with TRBJ2-3; 13 nucleotides agree with TRBD2. Germline CDR1 and CDR2: SGHVS and FNYEAQ. CDR3 length equals 17 residues. The CDR3 sequence is CACSPRTSGGTTDTQYF. CDR3 nucleotide sequence: TGTGCCTGCAGCCCCAGGACTAGCGGGGGTACCACAGATACGCAGTATTTT.

This clonotype has a count of ten or more. The chain recombines TRBV4-3 with TRBJ2-3; D gene ambiguous. The CDR3 loop spans 15 amino acids. Between the trimmed V and J ends, which lost 4 bases and 0 bases, there was a span of 11 bases. The germline gives CDR1 LGHNA, CDR2 YSLEER. The CDR3: CASSPRKASTDTQYF. CDR3 coding DNA: TGCGCCAGCAGCCCCAGGAAAGCTAGCACAGATACGCAGTATTTT.

The chain combines TRBV7-9 with TRBJ2-1, with 11 bases matching TRBD2. CDR1 is SEHNR and CDR2 is FQNEAQ in the germline V gene (reference sequence). Trimming took 1 base from V and 8 from J; bases not matched to a gene: 4. The CDR3 covers 15 residues. The CDR3 reads CASSLVTSGAYEQFF. The CDR3 DNA reads TGTGCCAGCAGCTTAGTGACTAGCGGGGCCTATGAGCAGTTCTTC.

The chain links TRBV15 to TRBJ2-2; 7 bases line up with TRBD1. Germline values: CDR1 LNHNV, CDR2 YYDKDF (reference sequence). The J segment lost 7 bases and the V segment lost 2 bases, leaving 13 bases of the junction unmatched. This CDR3 is built from 17 residues. CDR3 DNA: TGTGCCACCAGCAGAACACAAACCTGGGACAGAGACGGGGAGCTGTTTTTT. It is translated as CATSRTQTWDRDGELFF. The full variable domain, in which reference TRBV15 and TRBJ2-2 provide the parts outside the CDR3, is DAMVIQNPRYQVTQFGKPVTLSCSQTLNHNVMYWYQQKSSQAPKLLFHYYDKDFNNEADTPDNFQSRRPNTSFCFLDIRSPGLGDTAMYLCATSRTQTWDRDGELFFGEGSRLTVL.

The sample holds many counts of this clonotype. CDR3 protein: CASTEFDRDRVVYGYTF. The CDR3 DNA reads as TGTGCCAGCACCGAATTCGATCGGGACAGGGTTGTCTATGGCTACACCTTC. The chain carries TRBV7-2 and TRBJ1-2; 9 bases match TRBD1. The CDR3 spans 17 residues. CDR1 is SGHTA, CDR2 FQGNSA, per germline. The junction had 16 bases not matched to a gene; V was cut back by 7 bases and J by 4 bases.